A single T cell receptor beta chain is shown here with its context. Its antigen is currently not known. No much larger clone is present one base from it, and per-base qualities are unavailable. This record belongs to a study of blood T cell repertoires in COVID-19 (dated by TCRdb to the early 2020s). Describing the broader study: Samples covering the acute and convalescent phases of COVID-19 were provided by collaborators in the United States, Italy and Spain. The material from the prospective study consisted of cDNA or gDNA derived from T cells, B-cell-depleted T cells, or PBMCs. The dataset comprised deeply sampled blood TCRbeta repertoires from subjects exposed to, actively infected with, or recovered from COVID-19. The repertoires were released in a freely available public database intended as a resource for research on the immune response to SARS-CoV-2. Samples came from the ongoing ImmuneRACE study (first 160 participants) plus 1,254 subjects from 6 global collaborators. Nearly every sample came with metadata listing a de-identified subject ID, COVID-19 status, age in years and sex. Where available, HLA class I and class II types were obtained from metadata supplied by the sample provider rather than from assay-based typing. The full study reports these points: The amount of clinical and demographic metadata varied by source and participant and was provided uncurated.

Another Seattle source contributed samples from volunteer blood donors who had recovered from COVID-19. Collaborating institutions collected whole blood in K2EDTA tubes following their own protocols. For TCRbeta analysis, collaborators shipped samples in one of three forms: frozen whole blood, isolated PBMCs, or DNA extracted from either of those sample types. The CDR3 numbers 13 residues from cysteine through phenylalanine. Only the CDR3 DNA is retained, 39 bases long and in frame from the first base. V loses 0 bases of germline sequence and J loses 6 bases, and the interval between the two ends is 6 bases. Via the germline V gene, CDR1 is MNHEY and CDR2 SVGAGI. The immunoSEQ Assay, a bias-controlled multiplex PCR, was used to amplify TCRbeta CDR3 regions from genomic DNA. The paper's data handling went like this. The number of nucleated cells in each sample was estimated by amplification of reference gene primers within the assay. To quantify the absolute abundance of each unique TCRbeta CDR3 rearrangement, sequence reads were collapsed and filtered. For each sample, productive Simpson clonality was calculated as the square root of Simpson's diversity index across productive rearrangements. This immuneACCESS table, as held by TCRdb, lists in-frame sequences with V and J called but not all clones. Of the missing ones, under half trace to an unresolved V gene in checked studies; the others have no known cause. The V and J calls and clone size are taken from that table; D and trimming were inferred from the DNA. A total of about 170,000 clones appear in this sample, approximately 85% of them only once. About 1.2% of the sample is held by the ten biggest clonotypes.

The chain couples TRBV6-5 to TRBJ1-5, with the D gene not confidently named. The sample comprised peripheral blood. This TCR came from a man aged 55 to 70 who had recovered from COVID-19. The CDR3 region reads CASSYSLSQPQHF. Read as DNA, the sequence is TGTGCCAGCAGTTACTCTCTGAGTCAGCCCCAGCATTTT.